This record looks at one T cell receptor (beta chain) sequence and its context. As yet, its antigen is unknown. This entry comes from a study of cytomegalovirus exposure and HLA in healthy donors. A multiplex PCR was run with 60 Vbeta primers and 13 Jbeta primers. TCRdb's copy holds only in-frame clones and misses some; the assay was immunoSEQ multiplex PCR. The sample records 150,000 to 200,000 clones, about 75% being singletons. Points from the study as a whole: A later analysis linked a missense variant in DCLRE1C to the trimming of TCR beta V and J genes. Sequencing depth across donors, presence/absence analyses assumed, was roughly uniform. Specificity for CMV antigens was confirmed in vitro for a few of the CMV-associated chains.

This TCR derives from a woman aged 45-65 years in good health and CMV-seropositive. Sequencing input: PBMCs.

This CDR3 reads CSGGVNIVEAFF. The CDR3 region has the DNA TGCAGCGGGGGGGTGAACATAGTCGAAGCTTTCTTT. This rearrangement joins TRBV29-1 to TRBJ1-1; possibly TRBD1 for D (5 bases). The CDR3 consists of 12 residues. Germline loops: CDR1 SQVTM, CDR2 ANQGSEA. The V gene lost 7 bases and the J gene lost 8 bases, with 17 bases spanning the gap.